A single sample gave rise to the 18 T cell receptor beta chains below, sequenced in a study of blood T cell repertoires in COVID-19 (dated by TCRdb to 2018 to 2020). Library preparation used the immunoSEQ multiplex PCR assay. TCRdb re-hosts the immuneACCESS table, in-frame sequences only. Its copies lack some clones; in the studies checked, an unresolved V gene accounts for under half of them, and the cause for the rest is not known. This sample lists some 200,000 clones; about 85% were detected once. The ten largest clones take up 2% to 2.5% of the sample. The material sequenced was PBMCs or T cells enriched from blood (not recorded which). Receptors were obtained from a woman between 25 and 40 years old who had recovered from COVID-19.

The chain links TRBV18 to TRBJ1-5, with 8 bases identical to TRBD1. Germline-derived CDR1 and CDR2 are KGHSH and LQKENI. J was trimmed by 3 bases and V by 3 bases; bases with no gene match: 7. This CDR3 region has 16 residues. Here the CDR3 reads CASSPLGQGSNQPQHF. The CDR3 coding sequence is TGTGCCAGCTCACCGCTTGGACAGGGCTCCAATCAGCCCCAGCATTTT.

V and J are TRBV6-1 and TRBJ1-6; D is possibly TRBD1 (5 bases). CDR1 is MNHNS and CDR2 is SASEGT in the germline V gene. CDR3 length equals 17 residues. V lost 4 bases to trimming and J lost 0 bases, with 13 bases between them. CDR3 residues: CASSVEGASSYNSPLHF. The CDR3 bases are TGTGCCAGCAGTGTCGAAGGGGCCAGCTCCTATAATTCACCCCTCCACTTT.

Concerning this clone: Within the sample, other DNA sequences also encode this same CDR3. The chain carries TRBV4-3 and TRBJ2-7; TRBD1 matches 8 bases. The CDR3 runs to 16 residues. V shed 0 bases, J shed 3 bases, and the junction held 7 bases outside the gene matches. The germline V gene has CDR1 LGHNA and CDR2 YSLEER. CDR3 in amino acids: CASSQDRGTGIYEQYF. The CDR3 DNA sequence: TGCGCCAGCAGCCAAGATCGGGGGACAGGTATCTACGAGCAGTACTTC.

CDR3 sequence: CASSFAGLAGGHEQFF. The CDR3 bases are TGTGCCAGCAGTTTCGCCGGGCTAGCGGGAGGGCATGAGCAGTTCTTC. V gene TRBV27 combines with J gene TRBJ2-1; 12 nucleotides agree with TRBD2. This CDR3 is 16 amino acids long. Germline V gene data show CDR1 as MNHEY and CDR2 as SMNVEV (reference sequence). V lost 3 bases, J lost 8 bases, and 8 bases stayed unmatched.

This chain links TRBV19 with TRBJ1-2; no definite D call. The ends were cut back, 5 bases at V and 0 bases at J, with 13 bases in the middle. CDR1 and CDR2 (germline): LNHDA, SQIVND (reference sequence). This CDR3 spans 15 amino acids. In DNA form, the CDR3 reads TGTGCCAGTAGTTATAACACGCCAGCTAACTATGGCTACACCTTC. Translating it yields CASSYNTPANYGYTF.

This chain joins TRBV28 and TRBJ2-7; 7 bases fit TRBD2. The CDR3 loop spans 13 amino acids. V shed 3 bases and J 5 bases; nucleotides not matched to a gene: 4. The germline gives CDR1 MDHEN, CDR2 SYDVKM. Written as DNA, the CDR3 is TGTGCCAGCAGTTTGGGAGGGAACAACGAGCAGTACTTC. Protein: CASSLGGNNEQYF.

This sequence joins TRBV2 and TRBJ1-5; D perhaps matches TRBD1 (6 bases). V shed 4 bases and J shed 5 bases, with 15 bases lying between them. The CDR3 has 15 residues. Germline CDR1 reads SNHLY; CDR2 reads FYNNEI. CDR3 coding DNA: TGTGCCAGCAGTGTCGGGACAATATTCGATCAGCCCCAGCATTTT. Its protein is CASSVGTIFDQPQHF.

The V gene is TRBV7-2, the J gene TRBJ2-3; 9 bases agree with TRBD2. J lost 4 bases, V lost 1 base, and 0 bases had no gene match. Per the germline V gene, CDR1 is SGHTA and CDR2 is FQGNSA. The CDR3 is 14 residues long. This chain's CDR3 is CASSLGLAADTQYF. CDR3 sequence (DNA): TGTGCCAGCAGCTTAGGACTAGCGGCAGATACGCAGTATTTT.

The chain is built from TRBV27 and TRBJ2-7, with TRBD2 matching over 7 bases. Germline loops: CDR1 MNHEY, CDR2 SMNVEV (reference sequence). The CDR3 runs to 12 residues. The V gene end was trimmed by 2 bases and the J gene end by 12 bases; junction bases not matched to a gene: 7. The DNA of the CDR3 is TGTGCCAGCAGTTTAGGGGACTACCCCCTGTACTTC. It encodes CASSLGDYPLYF.

The CDR3 loop reads CASITQGSVHEQYF. DNA for the CDR3: TGTGCCAGCATCACACAGGGTTCGGTCCACGAGCAGTACTTC. The J gene is TRBJ2-7, the V gene TRBV7-2, with D possibly TRBD1 on 6 matching bases. Germline V lookup: CDR1 SGHTA, CDR2 FQGNSA. The CDR3 has 14 amino acids. V was cut by 7 bases and J by 5 bases, with 18 bases left in between.

The gene calls are TRBV5-6 and TRBJ2-1; D is possibly TRBD2 (6 bases). Germline V CDR1 and CDR2: SGHDT, YYEEEE. The CDR3 extends over 15 amino acids. Trimming removed 3 bases from V and 6 bases from J, with 16 bases in between. CDR3 loop: CASSSGWDFGNEQFF. In DNA, the CDR3 is TGTGCCAGCAGCTCCGGTTGGGACTTCGGCAATGAGCAGTTCTTC.

The rearrangement joins TRBV7-2 to TRBJ1-2; 7 bases map to TRBD1. CDR3 length: 18 residues. J was trimmed by 6 bases and V by 5 bases; bases with no gene match: 21. The germline V gene has CDR1 SGHTA and CDR2 FQGNSA. The CDR3 DNA is TGTGCCAGCAGCCCACGTATCAGGGGGATTGCCTATCGGGATGGCTACACCTTC. Amino acid sequence: CASSPRIRGIAYRDGYTF.

This chain links TRBV4-3 with TRBJ2-1, with D perhaps matching TRBD2 (5 bases). Germline V gene lookup returns CDR1 LGHNA and CDR2 YSLEER. The V and J ends lost 0 bases and 10 bases respectively, with 13 bases between them. The CDR3 has 14 amino acids. DNA of the CDR3: TGCGCCAGCAGCCAAGAAGCCCTAGGGAGCGAGCAGTTCTTC. It encodes CASSQEALGSEQFF.

J is TRBJ1-5 and V is TRBV19; the D is unclear. Per germline, CDR1 LNHDA and CDR2 SQIVND (reference sequence). The CDR3 has 14 residues. Between the trimmed V and J ends, which lost 11 bases and 4 bases, there was a span of 18 bases. The CDR3 nucleotides read TGTGCCGCAAGGGAGGCAGAACAGAATCAGCCCCAGCATTTT. This gives the protein CAAREAEQNQPQHF.

The V call is TRBV5-1, the J call TRBJ2-7, with D tentatively TRBD2 (6 bases). Germline CDR1 and CDR2: SGHRS and YFSETQ. This CDR3 spans 12 amino acids. Trimming left V 4 bases short and J 3 bases short, with 8 bases between. The chain's CDR3 is CASSPGDYEQYF. The CDR3 DNA reads TGCGCCAGCAGCCCGGGGGACTACGAGCAGTACTTC.

The V and J genes are TRBV5-1 and TRBJ1-2; 12 positions agree with TRBD1. The CDR3 totals 14 residues. Germline-derived CDR1 and CDR2 are SGHRS and YFSETQ. V was pared by 4 bases and J by 6 bases, with 4 bases of the junction left unmatched. CDR3 sequence reads: CASSQGQGANGYTF. In nucleotides, the CDR3 is TGCGCCAGCAGCCAGGGACAGGGGGCTAATGGCTACACCTTC.

The rearrangement uses TRBV6-1 and TRBJ2-3, with TRBD2 matching over 11 bases. Germline assignment: CDR1 MNHNS and CDR2 SASEGT. This CDR3 spans 18 amino acids. V was clipped by 0 bases and J by 3 bases; unmatched bases: 8. The CDR3 DNA sequence: TGTGCCAGCAGTGAAGCATTAGCGGGAGGGGGTCGGACAGATACGCAGTATTTT. The encoded protein is CASSEALAGGGRTDTQYF.

The chain is built from TRBV5-4 and TRBJ1-6; 9 positions match TRBD1. The length of the CDR3 is 16 residues. The germline V gene encodes CDR1 SGHNT and CDR2 YYREEE (reference sequence). The V and J ends lost 4 bases and 10 bases, in that order; junction bases with no gene match: 12. The CDR3 loop reads CASSEQGTGLGSPLHF. The DNA for the CDR3 is TGTGCCAGCAGCGAACAGGGGACAGGGTTAGGGTCACCCCTCCACTTT.